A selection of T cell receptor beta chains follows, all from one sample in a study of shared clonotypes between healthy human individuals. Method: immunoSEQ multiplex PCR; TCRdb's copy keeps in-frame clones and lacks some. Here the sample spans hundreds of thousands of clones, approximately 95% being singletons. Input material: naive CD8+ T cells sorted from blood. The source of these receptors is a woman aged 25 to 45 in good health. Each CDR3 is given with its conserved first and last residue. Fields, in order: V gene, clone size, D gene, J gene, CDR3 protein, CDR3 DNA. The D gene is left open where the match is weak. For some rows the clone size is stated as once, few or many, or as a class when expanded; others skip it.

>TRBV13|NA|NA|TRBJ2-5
CASSFRETQYF
TGTGCCAGCAGCTTTCGAGAGACCCAGTACTTC
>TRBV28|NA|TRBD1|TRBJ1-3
CASTGDGNTIYF
TGTGCTTCGACAGGGGATGGAAACACCATATATTTT
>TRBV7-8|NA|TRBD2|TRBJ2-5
CASSGRALAGAIQETQYF
TGTGCCAGCAGCGGACGCGCCCTAGCGGGAGCGATCCAAGAGACCCAGTACTTC
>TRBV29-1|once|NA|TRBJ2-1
CSVEGGPSSYNEQFF
TGCAGCGTTGAAGGCGGACCGAGCTCCTACAATGAGCAGTTCTTC
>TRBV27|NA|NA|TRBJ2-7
CASSLSQRGEQYF
TGTGCCAGCAGTTTAAGTCAGAGGGGCGAGCAGTACTTC
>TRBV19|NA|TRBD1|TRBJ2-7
CASSSGQGDYEQYF
TGTGCCAGTAGTTCGGGACAGGGGGATTACGAGCAGTACTTC
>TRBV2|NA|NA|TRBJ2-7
CASSEAGRAGYEQYF
TGTGCCAGCAGTGAAGCTGGCAGGGCAGGGTACGAGCAGTACTTC
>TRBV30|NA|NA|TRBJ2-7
CAWSWGGYYEQYF
TGTGCCTGGAGTTGGGGAGGATACTACGAGCAGTACTTC
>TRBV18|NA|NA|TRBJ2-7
CASSPAQHYEQYF
TGTGCCAGCTCACCGGCTCAACACTACGAGCAGTACTTC
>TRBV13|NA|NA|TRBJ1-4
CASSLGPDEKLFF
TGTGCCAGCAGCTTGGGTCCAGATGAAAAACTGTTTTTT
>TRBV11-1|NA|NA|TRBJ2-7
CASSLGSRERDEQYF
TGTGCCAGCAGCTTAGGGTCACGGGAGAGGGACGAGCAGTACTTC
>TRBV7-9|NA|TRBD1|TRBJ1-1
CASSLGQSTEAFF
TGTGCCAGCAGCTTGGGACAGAGCACTGAAGCTTTCTTT
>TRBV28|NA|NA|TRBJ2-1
CASSYKEQFF
TGTGCCAGCAGTTACAAGGAGCAGTTCTTC
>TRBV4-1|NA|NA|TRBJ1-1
CASSQAPGVTEAFF
TGCGCCAGCAGCCAGGCCCCGGGGGTCACTGAAGCTTTCTTT
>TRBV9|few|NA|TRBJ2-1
CASSGAGYNEQFF
TGTGCCAGCAGCGGCGCAGGGTACAATGAGCAGTTCTTC
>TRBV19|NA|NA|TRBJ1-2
CASSIPGENVYGYTF
TGTGCCAGTAGTATTCCAGGAGAGAATGTATATGGCTACACCTTC
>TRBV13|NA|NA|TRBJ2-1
CASSLGLSNNEQFF
TGTGCCAGCAGCTTAGGTCTGAGCAACAATGAGCAGTTCTTC
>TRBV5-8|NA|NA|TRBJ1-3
CASSQSQGRNSGNTIYF
TGCGCCAGCAGCCAGAGTCAGGGCAGGAACTCTGGAAACACCATATATTTT
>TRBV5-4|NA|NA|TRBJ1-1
CASSLVQTLNTEAFF
TGTGCCAGCAGCTTGGTCCAGACTTTGAACACTGAAGCTTTCTTT
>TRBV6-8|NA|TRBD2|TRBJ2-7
CASSKTCGSPYEQYF
TGTGCCAGCAGTAAGACTTGCGGGAGTCCCTACGAGCAGTACTTC
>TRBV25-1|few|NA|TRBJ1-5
CASSEWELGQPQHF
TGTGCCAGCAGTGAATGGGAGTTGGGTCAGCCCCAGCATTTT
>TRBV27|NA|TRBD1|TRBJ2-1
CASSGTGGSYNEQFF
TGTGCCAGCAGTGGGACAGGGGGCTCCTACAATGAGCAGTTCTTC
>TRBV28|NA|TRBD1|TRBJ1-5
CASTGRGRDQPQHF
TGTGCCAGCACCGGCAGGGGGCGCGATCAGCCCCAGCATTTT
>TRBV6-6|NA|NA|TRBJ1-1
CASSADSANTEAFF
TGTGCCAGCAGTGCGGACAGCGCGAACACTGAAGCTTTCTTT
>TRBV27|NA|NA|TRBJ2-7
CASSFSRGGIGSGDEQYF
TGTGCCAGCAGTTTTTCGAGGGGAGGCATCGGGTCAGGAGACGAGCAGTACTTC
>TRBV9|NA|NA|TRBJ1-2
CASSVGFGETYGYTF
TGTGCCAGCAGCGTAGGTTTCGGGGAGACCTATGGCTACACCTTC
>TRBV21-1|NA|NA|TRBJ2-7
CASSKGQPSYEQYF
TGTGCCAGCAGCAAGGGACAGCCATCCTACGAGCAGTACTTC
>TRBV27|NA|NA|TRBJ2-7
CASSLSAGESSYEQYF
TGTGCCAGCAGTTTATCGGCGGGCGAGAGCTCCTACGAGCAGTACTTC
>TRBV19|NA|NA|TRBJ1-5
CASSIVGTLPNQPQHF
TGTGCCAGTAGTATAGTGGGGACCCTCCCAAATCAGCCCCAGCATTTT
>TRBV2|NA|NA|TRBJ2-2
CASSEALLRERNTGELFF
TGTGCCAGCAGTGAAGCGCTTCTCCGGGAGCGAAACACCGGGGAGCTGTTTTTT
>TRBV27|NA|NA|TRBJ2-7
CASSVAALSSYEQYF
TGTGCCAGCAGTGTTGCGGCCCTGAGCTCCTACGAGCAGTACTTC
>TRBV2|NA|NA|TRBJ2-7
CASSGFDTTIHEQYF
TGTGCCAGCAGTGGCTTCGACACGACTATCCACGAGCAGTACTTC
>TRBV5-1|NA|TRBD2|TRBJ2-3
CASSGGLGLAVTDTQYF
TGCGCCAGCAGCGGGGGTCTGGGACTAGCGGTTACAGATACGCAGTATTTT
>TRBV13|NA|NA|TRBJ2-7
CASSPTGVLFNEQYF
TGTGCCAGCTCTCCCACGGGCGTCCTTTTTAACGAGCAGTACTTC
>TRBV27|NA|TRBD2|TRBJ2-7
CASGLAGANEQYF
TGTGCCAGTGGACTAGCGGGAGCTAACGAGCAGTACTTC
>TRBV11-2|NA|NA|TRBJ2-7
CASSLSETPGEQYF
TGTGCCAGCAGCTTATCGGAGACTCCGGGGGAGCAGTACTTC
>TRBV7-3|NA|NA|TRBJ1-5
CASSLDPGNQPQHF
TGTGCCAGCAGCTTAGACCCGGGGAATCAGCCCCAGCATTTT
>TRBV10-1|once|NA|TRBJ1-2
CASSDYRRDDSPWYGYTF
TGCGCCAGCAGTGATTACCGCAGGGACGACAGCCCATGGTATGGCTACACCTTC
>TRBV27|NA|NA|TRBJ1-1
CASSLSIPGTTRFLTEAFF
TGTGCCAGCAGTTTATCTATCCCCGGGACAACCAGATTTCTCACTGAAGCTTTCTTT
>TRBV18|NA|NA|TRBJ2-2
CASSITGLANTGELFF
TGTGCCAGCTCAATCACGGGCCTCGCGAACACCGGGGAGCTGTTTTTT
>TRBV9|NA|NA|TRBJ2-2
CASSVAPGELFF
TGTGCCAGCAGCGTAGCCCCCGGGGAGCTGTTTTTT
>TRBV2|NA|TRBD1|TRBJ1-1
CASSDGTGAYTEAFF
TGTGCCAGCAGTGATGGCACAGGGGCTTACACTGAAGCTTTCTTT
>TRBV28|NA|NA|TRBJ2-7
CASSPQTSYEQYF
TGTGCCAGCAGCCCCCAAACATCCTACGAGCAGTACTTC
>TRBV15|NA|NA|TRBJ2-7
CATSRDNNIFYEQYF
TGTGCCACCAGCAGAGATAACAATATTTTCTACGAGCAGTACTTC
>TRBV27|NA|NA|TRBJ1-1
CASSFGVGNTEAFF
TGTGCCAGCAGTTTTGGGGTAGGCAACACTGAAGCTTTCTTT
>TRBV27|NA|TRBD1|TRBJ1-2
CASSYRGPAYGYTF
TGTGCCAGCAGTTACAGGGGGCCGGCCTATGGCTACACCTTC
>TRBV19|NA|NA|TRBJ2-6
CASSIDGANVLTF
TGTGCCAGTAGTATAGATGGGGCCAACGTCCTGACTTTC
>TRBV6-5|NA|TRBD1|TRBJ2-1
CASTGQGNSDEQFF
TGTGCCAGCACTGGACAGGGGAATTCCGATGAGCAGTTCTTC
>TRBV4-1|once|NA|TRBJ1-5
CASSQVQVSNQPQHF
TGCGCCAGCAGCCAAGTTCAGGTCAGCAATCAGCCCCAGCATTTT
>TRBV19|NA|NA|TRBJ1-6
CASRPPLDVGSPLHF
TGTGCCAGTAGACCTCCGCTGGACGTCGGATCACCCCTCCACTTT
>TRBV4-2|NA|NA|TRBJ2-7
CASSQIQGNEQYF
TGTGCCAGCAGCCAAATCCAGGGAAACGAGCAGTACTTC
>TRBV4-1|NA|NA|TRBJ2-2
CASSQWAGSTGELFF
TGCGCCAGCAGCCAATGGGCAGGTAGCACCGGGGAGCTGTTTTTT
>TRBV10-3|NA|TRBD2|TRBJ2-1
CAISEFPSGPEDEQFF
TGTGCCATCAGTGAGTTTCCTAGCGGACCTGAGGATGAGCAGTTCTTC